This T cell receptor (beta chain) was captured by sequencing in a study of identical twins. Study observations and caveats: The abundant beta clonotypes from cord blood had fewer insertions, and memory repertoires had none of this. There is a chance that invariant MAIT and iNKT cells partially muddied zero-insertion analyses. Out-of-frame alpha sequences shared by twins showed excess low generation probability.

No donor was unhealthy or non-Caucasian. TCRdb used MiXCR to reprocess the 5' RACE reads, holding one entry per CDR3 protein. The sample lists hundreds of thousands of distinct CDR3 sequences, approximately 8.3% seen once, with 1.9% in the top ten. The trim removed 5 bases at V and 6 bases at J, leaving 4 bases unmatched. CDR3 length: 14 amino acids. The germline V gene has CDR1 SNHLY and CDR2 FYNNEI. This clonotype appeared many times. What it binds is unknown. The data were also submitted as part of a second study, on yellow fever vaccine responses in identical twins.

Input material: memory (CD45RO+) T cells sorted from blood. V and J are TRBV2 and TRBJ2-3, with 11 bases that match TRBD2. The source is a woman aged 18-30 years in good health. The CDR3 region has the DNA TGTGCCAGCAGTCTAGCGGGGGGCCAGGATACGCAGTATTTT. Translation: CASSLAGGQDTQYF.